This T cell receptor (beta chain) came from a study of T cell responses to AZD1222 COVID-19 vaccine (dated by TCRdb to about 2021). With respect to the entire study: TCR sequencing covered roughly 230 trial participants: roughly 200 given two doses of AZD1222 and about 26 given two doses of MenACWY control vaccine. Trial participants were enrolled by age into subgroups of 18-55, 56-69 and 70-plus years, and around 140, 26 and 57 TCR-sequenced participants, respectively, were included in these subgroups.

From the cysteine through the phenylalanine, the CDR3 covers 16 amino acids. This entry keeps only the CDR3 DNA: 48 bases, framed from base 1. Relative to germline, V is missing 2 bases and J is missing 5 bases, with 12 bases of the junction outside any gene match. Per the germline V gene, SGHAT is the CDR1 and FQNNGV is the CDR2. Turning to this clone: No cognate antigen has been identified for it. Per-base quality was not reported, and no clone a single base away is much larger than it.

The CDR3 regions of human TCRbeta chains were analyzed by immunosequencing. On the authors' methods: Repertoire TCRs were matched against a reference library of SARS-CoV-2-specific TCRs generated with the MIRA antigen-specificity platform. Breadth was defined as the fraction of unique TCRs that were SARS-CoV-2-associated. Depth was defined as the fraction of total T cells that were SARS-CoV-2-associated. Using the MIRA data, every spike-specific TCR was mapped to the spike region that the TCR reacted to and assigned to either a CD4 or a CD8 class. Log10-transformed breadth and depth values were compared by one-way ANOVA with Sidak's multiple comparisons tests. Imported from immuneACCESS, the table was reduced by TCRdb to in-frame sequences with V and J called. These copies leave out some clones; in studies compared against another copy, an unresolved V gene accounts for under half, and the cause of the remainder is not known. D and trimming were read from the DNA, whereas the V and J calls and clone size are those reported in that table. Here the sample has approximately 150,000 clones; roughly 94% occur a single time. The top ten clones comprise about 1.1% of the sample.

The paper as a whole reports these results and caveats: The vaccine-associated CD4 TCRs covered the entire spike protein, and the dominant responses fell in regions 160-218 and 743-854. Spike-specific TCR breadth and depth rose significantly after two AZD1222 doses compared with day 0 and with MenACWY recipients. The 56-69-year group was small, and its depth increase did not reach significance, likely because of low power. Most participants were white British and females outnumbered males, and the authors suggested that clonal diversity may have been underestimated. Nearly half of unique spike-specific TCRs reportedly recognized epitopes outside regions mutated in the B.1.351 and B.1.1.7 variants. Because no day 14 peak-response samples were available, the repertoires could be characterized only after the peak T cell response. Conclusions about previously exposed vaccinees are limited because only six or seven AZD1222 recipients were SARS-CoV-2 seropositive at baseline.

Sample time point, as interpreted from the label and publication: about 28 days (+/-7) after the second vaccine dose. AZD1222 recipients given second doses at about 4 weeks or at about 12 weeks were pooled, since spike-specific TCR depth and breadth were not found to differ between the two schedules. The vaccinee samples were drawn from two UK trials, COV001 and COV002, one of which was a single-blind randomized controlled phase 2/3 trial testing AZD1222 (ChAdOx1 nCoV-19) in healthy adults. For TCRbeta chain sequencing, PBMC samples were collected from trial participants at day 0 and at day 28 after the second dose.

The TCR comes from an adult who received the AZD1222 COVID-19 vaccine. The sample was peripheral blood, taken 28 days after the second AZD1222 dose. The rearranged segments are TRBV11-2 and TRBJ2-7; TRBD2 agrees with 7 junctional bases. The nucleotide sequence is TGTGCCAGCAGCTTAAAGCTAGCGGCACCCCTGGACGAGCAGTACTTC. It is translated as CASSLKLAAPLDEQYF.